Listed below are T cell receptor beta chains from one sample, sequenced in a study of shared clonotypes between healthy human individuals. Data came from immunoSEQ multiplex PCR; TCRdb stores just in-frame clones and leaves some out. The sample includes some 800,000 clones, over 90% of them seen just once. The sample consisted of naive CD8+ T cells sorted from blood. These receptors were taken from a young man in good health. Each CDR3 is given with its conserved first and last residue. The order of the fields is J gene, D gene, clone size, V gene, CDR3 protein, CDR3 DNA. The D gene is left open where the match is weak. Clone size, where shown, is once, few, many, or a class for clones that have expanded.

>TRBJ2-7|-|-|TRBV7-9
CASSLGKYEQYF
TGTGCCAGCAGCTTAGGAAAGTACGAGCAGTACTTC
>TRBJ2-1|TRBD2|-|TRBV27
CASSFQREGRDEQFF
TGTGCCAGCAGTTTCCAGCGGGAGGGCCGCGATGAGCAGTTCTTC
>TRBJ2-7|-|-|TRBV11-2
CASSLVGRVYEQYF
TGTGCCAGCAGCTTAGTTGGTAGGGTCTACGAGCAGTACTTC
>TRBJ2-7|-|-|TRBV19
CASSMKDSDYEQYF
TGTGCCAGTAGTATGAAGGACAGTGACTACGAGCAGTACTTC
>TRBJ2-7|TRBD2|-|TRBV5-6
CASSWTSGRSYEQYF
TGTGCCAGCAGCTGGACTAGCGGCCGTTCCTACGAGCAGTACTTC
>TRBJ1-2|TRBD1|-|TRBV5-1
CASSTWDRSVPNYGYTF
TGCGCCAGCAGCACATGGGACAGGAGTGTTCCTAACTATGGCTACACCTTC
>TRBJ2-3|TRBD2|-|TRBV7-9
CASSLPLAGDRGTDTQYF
TGTGCCAGCAGCTTACCACTAGCGGGAGATCGGGGCACAGATACGCAGTATTTT
>TRBJ2-1|-|-|TRBV9
CASGGAVYNEQFF
TGTGCCAGCGGAGGGGCAGTCTACAATGAGCAGTTCTTC
>TRBJ2-1|-|-|TRBV19
CASSIGGSPLNEQFF
TGTGCCAGTAGTATAGGGGGGAGCCCGCTCAATGAGCAGTTCTTC
>TRBJ1-1|-|-|TRBV6-1
CASSYIEAFF
TGTGCCAGCAGTTACATTGAAGCTTTCTTT
>TRBJ2-4|-|-|TRBV27
CASSLAKNIQYF
TGTGCCAGCAGTTTAGCCAAAAACATTCAGTACTTC
>TRBJ2-5|TRBD1|once|TRBV9
CASAGGQETQYF
TGTGCCAGCGCAGGGGGCCAAGAGACCCAGTACTTC
>TRBJ2-7|-|-|TRBV19
CASSIDLRSYEQYF
TGTGCCAGTAGTATAGATCTAAGGAGCTACGAGCAGTACTTC
>TRBJ2-1|TRBD2|-|TRBV7-9
CASSGLAGVGPYNEQFF
TGTGCCAGCAGCGGACTAGCGGGAGTCGGTCCCTACAATGAGCAGTTCTTC